The 22 T cell receptor beta chains presented below share a single source sample, sequenced in a study of T cells in Graves' hyperthyroidism and ophthalmopathy. TCR beta CDR3 sequences were amplified from RNA transcripts. First-round RT-PCR targeting the TCR CDR3 was performed with the HTBI primer set. TCRdb called the multiplex PCR reads again in MiXCR, with one record for every CDR3 protein. Of more than 40,000 distinct CDR3 sequences in the sample, about half are singletons; the top ten hold roughly 32%. The sequencing input was peripheral blood or thyroid tissue (not recorded which). These receptors originate from a woman between 45 and 65 years old with Graves' hyperthyroidism.

This clonotype showed up many times. The chain uses TRBV20-1 and TRBJ1-1, with TRBD1 as a possible D gene (6 bases). CDR3 length: 16 residues. Germline-derived CDR1 and CDR2 are DFQATT and SNEGSKA (reference sequence). V gave up 5 bases and J gave up 4 bases, with 23 bases separating them. The CDR3 reads CSAGGGAGGVGTEAFF. The CDR3 DNA reads as TGCAGTGCTGGGGGGGGGGCCGGGGGGGTGGGCACTGAAGCTTTCTTT.

The CDR3 protein is CSASGRTGELFYEQYF. The CDR3 coding sequence is TGCAGTGCTAGCGGACGGACCGGGGAGCTGTTTTACGAGCAGTACTTC. This sequence joins TRBV20-1 and TRBJ2-7; possibly TRBD2 for D (5 bases). CDR3 length: 16 amino acids. Trimming stripped 3 bases from V and 4 bases from J, with 22 bases between. CDR1 and CDR2 (germline): DFQATT, SNEGSKA (reference sequence).

This chain uses TRBV6-1 with TRBJ2-7, with D hard to call. There are 15 residues in the CDR3. Germline CDR1 MNHNS, CDR2 SASEGT. Trimming removed 0 bases at V and 2 bases at J, with 11 bases between. CDR3 in DNA: TGTGCCAGCAGTGAAGCGGCCACTGGTACCTACGAGCAGTACTTC. Translating it yields CASSEAATGTYEQYF.

The V call is TRBV7-6, the J call TRBJ2-7, with 9 nucleotides matching TRBD1. The J segment lost 10 bases and the V segment lost 6 bases, leaving 13 bases of the junction unmatched. Germline values: CDR1 SGHVS, CDR2 FNYEAQ. The CDR3 runs 14 residues. CDR3 in DNA: TGTGCCAGCAGTCGAACCGGACAGGGGAGCACCCAGTACTTC. This encodes CASSRTGQGSTQYF.

This clonotype was picked up many times. This chain connects TRBV20-1 to TRBJ2-5; D possibly corresponds to TRBD2 (6 bases). The CDR3 has 13 amino acids. The V end was cut by 4 bases, the J end by 0 bases, with 9 bases between. CDR1 is DFQATT and CDR2 is SNEGSKA in the germline V gene (reference sequence). In nucleotides, the CDR3 is TGCAGTGCTACTAGCGTTGACCAAGAGACCCAGTACTTC. Amino acids: CSATSVDQETQYF.

This clonotype was detected many times. This chain uses TRBV9 with TRBJ1-1; 8 bases are shared with TRBD1. This CDR3 spans 13 amino acids. The germline V gene encodes CDR1 SGDLS and CDR2 YYNGEE. J lost 8 bases, V lost 4 bases, and 7 bases had no gene match. The CDR3 coding sequence is TGTGCCAGCAGCACACAGGGGGGTGCCGAAGCTTTCTTT. It is translated as CASSTQGGAEAFF.

V is TRBV7-3 and J is TRBJ2-7; perhaps TRBD2 as D (6 bases). The CDR3 length is 16 residues. V dropped 7 bases and J dropped 6 bases, with 25 bases sitting between them. Germline V gene sequence: CDR1 SGHTA, CDR2 FQGTGA. This chain's CDR3 is CASNSRASAGWGEQYF. CDR3 bases: TGTGCCAGCAACTCCCGGGCCAGCGCGGGGTGGGGCGAGCAGTACTTC.

In the case of this clonotype: A much larger clone sits a single nucleotide away, making a read error possible. This rearrangement joins TRBV28 to TRBJ1-5, with 7 bases fitting TRBD1. The germline CDR1 and CDR2 sequences are MDHEN and SYDVKM. Trimming at V came to 6 bases and at J to 0 bases, leaving 8 bases not matched to a gene. This CDR3 has 16 amino acids. DNA for the CDR3: TGTGCCAGCAGACACCGGACAGGTCATAGCAATCAGCCCCAGCATTTT. Its protein is CASRHRTGHSNQPQHF. Full variable domain (rest looked up from reference TRBV28 and TRBJ1-5): DVKVTQSSRYLVKRTGEKVFLECVQDMDHENMFWYRQDPGLGLRLIYFSYDVKMKEKGDIPEGYSVSREKKERFSLILESASTNQTSMYLCASRHRTGHSNQPQHFGDGTRLSIL.

This clonotype was observed a few times. This chain uses TRBV29-1 with TRBJ1-5, with a weak D call TRBD1 (6 bases). The CDR3 contains 13 residues. The V end lost 6 bases, the J end lost 2 bases, and 11 bases lay between the germline ends. Germline V gene sequence: CDR1 SQVTM, CDR2 ANQGSEA. The CDR3 DNA is TGCAGCGTAGACCCAGGGGGCAATCAGCCCCAGCATTTT. This gives the protein CSVDPGGNQPQHF.

This chain links TRBV20-1 with TRBJ2-5, with D possibly being TRBD1 or TRBD2 (5 bases each). The CDR3 totals 17 residues. Germline-derived CDR1 and CDR2 are DFQATT and SNEGSKA (reference sequence). V dropped 1 base and J dropped 5 bases, with 23 bases sitting between them. Here the CDR3 reads CSARVSGTLSSLETQYF. The CDR3 DNA reads TGCAGTGCTAGAGTTTCAGGGACCTTATCGTCGTTGGAGACCCAGTACTTC.

The chain uses TRBV12-3 or TRBV12-4 and TRBJ2-5; 9 nucleotides align to TRBD2. The CDR3 runs to 15 residues. J lost 3 bases, V lost 6 bases, and 8 bases had no gene match. DNA of the CDR3: TGTGCCAGCAGCTTGTCGCGGGAGGGAAAAGAGACCCAGTACTTC. Translating gives CASSLSREGKETQYF.

This clonotype was counted ten times or more. V gene TRBV28 combines with J gene TRBJ2-7; weak D call: TRBD2 (5 bases). The V gene's germline CDR1 is MDHEN and CDR2 SYDVKM. The CDR3 runs 16 residues. Between the trimmed V and J ends, which lost 5 bases and 7 bases, there was a span of 24 bases. Written as DNA, the CDR3 is TGTGCCAGCAGTCCGCTCCCTCTGAGCTCCGGCGGGGAGCAGTACTTC. Amino acid sequence: CASSPLPLSSGGEQYF.

The CDR3 here is CASSLATATYEQYF. The CDR3 DNA is TGTGCCAGCAGCTTGGCGACAGCAACCTACGAGCAGTACTTC. This chain joins TRBV5-5 and TRBJ2-7, with a tentative D call TRBD1 (5 bases). Germline lookup yields CDR1 SGHKS and CDR2 YYEKEE (reference sequence). The CDR3 spans 14 residues. V was pared by 0 bases and J by 2 bases, with 9 bases between.

This clonotype was detected ten times or more. A much more abundant neighbour one base away suggests this may be a read error. This chain uses TRBV20-1 with TRBJ1-6, with a possible D match to TRBD1 (5 bases). Germline V lookup: CDR1 DFQATT, CDR2 SNEGSKA (reference sequence). With 1 base removed from V and 8 bases from J, the gap between germline ends came to 15 bases. The length of the CDR3 is 15 residues. CDR3 region: CSARGAGTGDSPLHF. DNA of the CDR3: TGCAGTGCTAGAGGGGCCGGGACGGGTGATTCACCCCTCCACTTT.

This clonotype has at least ten counts. This chain connects TRBV4-1 to TRBJ1-1, with 8 bases identical to TRBD1. J was trimmed by 2 bases and V by 4 bases; bases with no gene match: 6. The CDR3 consists of 15 residues. CDR1 MGHRA and CDR2 YSYEKL come from the germline V gene. As DNA, the CDR3 is TGCGCCAGCAGCCGGACGACAGGGGCAAACACTGAAGCTTTCTTT. Translation gives CASSRTTGANTEAFF.

As regards this clonotype: Because the CDR3 is missing its conserved closing phenylalanine or tryptophan, this is likely a read error. It is unclear where the CDR3 begins or ends on the DNA, so no DNA is shown, and the CDR3 is as TCRdb lists it. This chain links TRBV5-4 with TRBJ1-3. With termini counted, the CDR3 has 8 amino acids. The germline V gene encodes CDR1 SGHNT and CDR2 YYREEE (reference sequence). CDR3 sequence reads: CASSSRLA.

This clonotype came up many times. The chain is built from TRBV12-3 or TRBV12-4 and TRBJ1-1, with a weak D call TRBD1 (5 bases). V lost 3 bases to trimming and J lost 6 bases, with 17 bases between them. The CDR3 spans 15 residues. The CDR3: CASSLGRVRVSEAFF. Here the CDR3 DNA reads TGTGCCAGCAGTTTGGGCAGGGTCAGGGTCTCTGAAGCTTTCTTT.

This clonotype was recorded at least ten times. This chain uses TRBV29-1 with TRBJ1-2; 9 positions agree with TRBD1. The CDR3 is made up of 12 amino acids. Germline V gene sequence: CDR1 SQVTM, CDR2 ANQGSEA. Trimming took 6 bases from V and 4 from J; bases not matched to a gene: 3. DNA for the CDR3: TGCAGCGTGGGGACAGGGTTCTATGGCTACACCTTC. Translation: CSVGTGFYGYTF.

This chain links TRBV20-1 with TRBJ2-5, with D tentatively TRBD1 (7 bases). V shed 5 bases and J shed 5 bases, with 15 bases lying between them. This CDR3 is built from 13 residues. Germline V gene lookup returns CDR1 DFQATT and CDR2 SNEGSKA (reference sequence). As DNA, the CDR3 is TGCAGTGCTGCCCGGACAGGAGGGGAGACCCAGTACTTC. Its protein is CSAARTGGETQYF.

In regard to this clonotype: This may stem from a read error, because a much larger clone lies one nucleotide away. The V and J genes are TRBV7-9 and TRBJ2-3; no definite D call. The CDR3 consists of 11 residues. Per the germline V gene, CDR1 is SEHNR and CDR2 is FQNEAQ (reference sequence). CDR3 coding DNA: TGTGCCAGCAGCTTCCTGGAAACGCGGTATTTT. Translated, it gives CASSFLETRYF.

This clonotype was recorded many times. The V gene is TRBV20-1, the J gene TRBJ1-3; D perhaps matches TRBD1 (5 bases). The germline V gene has CDR1 DFQATT and CDR2 SNEGSKA (reference sequence). The CDR3 is 13 residues long. Trimming cost V 1 base and J 3 bases, with 7 bases left between them. DNA of the CDR3: TGCAGTGCTAGAGGAGACAGTGGAAACACCATATATTTT. This sequence encodes CSARGDSGNTIYF.

This clonotype was counted a single time. This may be a read error, as it is one base from a much larger clone. The rearrangement uses TRBV28 and TRBJ1-4; D remains ambiguous. Trimming left V 11 bases short and J 6 bases short, with 19 bases between. The V gene's germline CDR1 is MDHEN and CDR2 SYDVKM. The CDR3 is 14 residues long. This CDR3 is CASLPHGSYEKLFF. The CDR3 DNA reads as TGTGCCTCCCTCCCACACGGGTCCTATGAAAAACTGTTTTTT. The full variable domain, with the rest looked up from reference TRBV28 and TRBJ1-4, is DVKVTQSSRYLVKRTGEKVFLECVQDMDHENMFWYRQDPGLGLRLIYFSYDVKMKEKGDIPEGYSVSREKKERFSLILESASTNQTSMYLCASLPHGSYEKLFFGSGTQLSVL.